Listed below are T cell receptor beta chains from one sample, sequenced in a study of T cell responses to AZD1222 COVID-19 vaccine. Sequencing used immunoSEQ multiplex PCR; TCRdb keeps in-frame clones, though not all of them. The sample lists about 180,000 clones; around 90% were seen once. Sequencing was performed on peripheral blood, taken 28 days after the second AZD1222 dose. Receptor source: an adult who received the AZD1222 COVID-19 vaccine. Both conserved end residues are trimmed from each CDR3. The order of the fields is V gene, J gene, CDR3 protein.

V: TRBV4-3; J: TRBJ1-1; CDR3: ASSQEIAGGINTEAF
V: TRBV5-1; J: TRBJ2-3; CDR3: ASSYLGTGLTDTQY
V: TRBV30; J: TRBJ1-6; CDR3: AWSGRHSPLH
V: TRBV3-1/TRBV3-2; J: TRBJ2-6; CDR3: ASSPRLTGAGANVLT
V: TRBV18; J: TRBJ1-2; CDR3: ASSPGNNYGYT
V: TRBV19; J: TRBJ1-5; CDR3: ASSIRGSNQPQH
V: TRBV6-2/TRBV6-3; J: TRBJ1-1; CDR3: ASSLDSLPTEAF
V: TRBV4-2; J: TRBJ1-1; CDR3: ASGHRGDANTEAF
V: TRBV27; J: TRBJ1-5; CDR3: ASSRRSTGLNQPQH
V: TRBV5-1; J: TRBJ1-3; CDR3: ASSLGTESGNTIY
V: TRBV28; J: TRBJ2-5; CDR3: ASRAGQIVETQY
V: TRBV19; J: TRBJ2-5; CDR3: ASSDEGGRTQY
V: TRBV29-1; J: TRBJ1-1; CDR3: SVDLGEGVTEAF
V: TRBV15; J: TRBJ1-6; CDR3: ATSRDAGDNSPLH
V: TRBV4-1; J: TRBJ1-5; CDR3: ASSQGRGGDNQPQH
V: TRBV4-1; J: TRBJ1-5; CDR3: ASSQGPLQPNQPQH
V: TRBV4-3; J: TRBJ2-1; CDR3: ASSPGAGLQQF
V: TRBV2; J: TRBJ2-1; CDR3: ASEIPGEQF
V: TRBV28; J: TRBJ1-2; CDR3: ASSVGMTPGYT
V: TRBV3-1/TRBV3-2; J: TRBJ1-2; CDR3: ASSQYISGNYGYT
V: TRBV13; J: TRBJ2-2; CDR3: ASSLEETGELF
V: TRBV7-2; J: TRBJ2-1; CDR3: ASSLKASYNEQF
V: TRBV5-4; J: TRBJ2-4; CDR3: ASSPTGEAKNIQY
V: TRBV30; J: TRBJ1-5; CDR3: AWSVRGNQPQH
V: TRBV9; J: TRBJ2-1; CDR3: ASSPHLLLAGGPRTYNEQF
V: TRBV3-1/TRBV3-2; J: TRBJ2-1; CDR3: ASSRGSGNEQF
V: TRBV27; J: TRBJ2-1; CDR3: ASSLPGNEQF
V: TRBV29-1; J: TRBJ1-6; CDR3: SVRDRSESPLH
V: TRBV4-2; J: TRBJ2-3; CDR3: ASSGSTDTQY
V: TRBV20-1; J: TRBJ2-1; CDR3: SAAPYNEQF
V: TRBV3-1/TRBV3-2; J: TRBJ1-1; CDR3: ASSEPGTVNTEAF
V: TRBV4-3; J: TRBJ1-1; CDR3: ASSQAKGPNTEAF
V: TRBV9; J: TRBJ1-2; CDR3: ASSVGSRGYA
V: TRBV19; J: TRBJ1-5; CDR3: ASSIWGNPSNQPQH
V: TRBV4-2; J: TRBJ2-5; CDR3: ASSQSGLAELETQY
V: TRBV2; J: TRBJ1-1; CDR3: ASSTGLNTEAF
V: TRBV9; J: TRBJ1-2; CDR3: ASSARDRGSRGKGYT
V: TRBV4-2; J: TRBJ2-7; CDR3: ASSQDPLSALGTAEQY
V: TRBV28; J: TRBJ2-3; CDR3: ASSPMGLAGGNTDTQY
V: TRBV30; J: TRBJ1-5; CDR3: AWSATGNQPQH
V: TRBV2; J: TRBJ1-6; CDR3: ASRITGVWSPLH
V: TRBV5-4; J: TRBJ2-1; CDR3: ASSLQGDYNEQF
V: TRBV28; J: TRBJ2-7; CDR3: ATGLGDYEQY
V: TRBV2; J: TRBJ2-7; CDR3: ASSDGWGGEQY
V: TRBV5-1; J: TRBJ2-7; CDR3: ASSFAYTYEQY
V: TRBV6-2/TRBV6-3; J: TRBJ1-1; CDR3: ASSPSGQLNTEAF
V: TRBV5-1; J: TRBJ2-5; CDR3: ASSSTGALQETQY
V: TRBV2; J: TRBJ2-5; CDR3: ASSEGVTKSGTQY
V: TRBV6-1; J: TRBJ2-1; CDR3: ASNKGLAIYNEQF
V: TRBV25-1; J: TRBJ2-1; CDR3: ASRGDSGSNNEQF
V: TRBV13; J: TRBJ1-5; CDR3: ASSFGGDTQPQH
V: TRBV4-3; J: TRBJ1-4; CDR3: ASSPDGPTNEKLF